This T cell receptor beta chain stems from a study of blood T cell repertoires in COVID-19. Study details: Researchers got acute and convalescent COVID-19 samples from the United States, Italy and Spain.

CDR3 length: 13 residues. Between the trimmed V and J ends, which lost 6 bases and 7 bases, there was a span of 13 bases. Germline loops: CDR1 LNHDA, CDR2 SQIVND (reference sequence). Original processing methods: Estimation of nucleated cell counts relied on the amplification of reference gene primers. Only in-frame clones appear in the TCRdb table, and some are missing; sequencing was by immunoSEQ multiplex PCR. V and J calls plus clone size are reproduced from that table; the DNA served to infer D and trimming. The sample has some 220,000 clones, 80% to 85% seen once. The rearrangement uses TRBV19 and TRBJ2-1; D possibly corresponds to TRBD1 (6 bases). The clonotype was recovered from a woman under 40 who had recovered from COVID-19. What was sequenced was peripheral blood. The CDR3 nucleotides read TGTGCCAGTAGCCAAGGGGGATGGAATGAGCAGTTCTTC. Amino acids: CASSQGGWNEQFF.